Listed below are T cell receptor beta chains from one sample, sequenced in a study of long-term antiretroviral therapy in people with HIV. Sequenced by immunoSEQ multiplex PCR; TCRdb stores in-frame clones only, minus some. This sample has about 35,000 clones, with 82% found just once. The sequencing here drew on unsorted PBMCs, taken 0.3 years after starting antiretroviral therapy. All receptors derive from a man aged 18 to 30 with HIV. Each CDR3 is given with its conserved first and last residue. The D gene is left open where the match is weak. Only some rows state a clone size, as once, few, many or a class for expanded clones.

>TRBJ2-7|-|-|TRBV6-6
CASTTGRTSYEQYF
TGTGCCAGCACCACGGGGCGGACCTCCTACGAGCAGTACTTC
>TRBJ1-4|-|few|TRBV5-5
CASSLEAWGEKLFF
TGTGCCAGCAGCTTGGAGGCGTGGGGTGAAAAACTGTTTTTT
>TRBJ2-5|TRBD2|-|TRBV28
CASSLAGVRETQYF
TGTGCCAGCAGTTTAGCGGGAGTGCGGGAGACCCAGTACTTC
>TRBJ2-7|TRBD1|-|TRBV6-5
CASRGERTGSYEQYF
TGTGCCAGCAGGGGGGAGAGGACAGGGTCCTACGAGCAGTACTTC
>TRBJ2-7|-|-|TRBV28
CASSPQGFSSQYF
TGTGCCAGCAGTCCCCAGGGGTTTAGTTCGCAGTACTTC
>TRBJ2-1|-|-|TRBV19
CASSIVGSLREQFF
TGTGCCAGTAGTATAGTAGGCTCACTGCGAGAGCAGTTCTTC
>TRBJ1-3|-|-|TRBV4-1
CASSSLTTENTIYF
TGCGCCAGCAGCTCCTTGACCACCGAGAACACCATATATTTT
>TRBJ2-7|TRBD2|-|TRBV15
CATSRVPGLAGDREQYF
TGTGCCACCAGCAGAGTTCCAGGACTAGCGGGAGATCGCGAGCAGTACTTC
>TRBJ1-3|-|-|TRBV6-5
CASSYSNPGNTIYF
TGTGCCAGCAGTTACTCGAACCCTGGAAACACCATATATTTT
>TRBJ1-4|-|-|TRBV18
CASSPPRSGTANEKLFF
TGTGCCAGCTCACCACCTCGATCAGGGACGGCTAATGAAAAACTGTTTTTT
>TRBJ2-7|-|-|TRBV4-2
CASSQEGTRTYEQYF
TGTGCCAGCAGCCAAGAGGGGACACGTACCTACGAGCAGTACTTC
>TRBJ2-6|-|-|TRBV29-1
CSVQTSGTRWANVLTF
TGCAGCGTTCAAACTTCCGGGACACGGTGGGCCAACGTCCTGACTTTC
>TRBJ2-2|-|-|TRBV14
CASSQVGGSRNTGELFF
TGTGCCAGCAGCCAAGTGGGCGGCAGCCGGAACACCGGGGAGCTGTTTTTT
>TRBJ2-7|TRBD2|-|TRBV10-3
CATAGGRDEVQYF
TGTGCCACCGCGGGAGGGAGAGACGAGGTGCAGTACTTC
>TRBJ2-3|-|-|TRBV27
CASSPYGTDTQYF
TGTGCCAGCAGTCCTTACGGGACAGATACGCAGTATTTT
>TRBJ1-1|TRBD1|-|TRBV25-1
CASSDRGHGNTEAFF
TGTGCCAGCAGTGACAGGGGGCACGGGAACACTGAAGCTTTCTTT
>TRBJ2-7|TRBD2|-|TRBV5-1
CASSPGGQRGEQYF
TGCGCCAGCAGCCCGGGGGGGCAGCGTGGCGAGCAGTACTTC
>TRBJ2-7|-|once|TRBV5-6
CASSLGDKPYEQYF
TGTGCCAGCAGCTTGGGAGACAAACCCTACGAGCAGTACTTC